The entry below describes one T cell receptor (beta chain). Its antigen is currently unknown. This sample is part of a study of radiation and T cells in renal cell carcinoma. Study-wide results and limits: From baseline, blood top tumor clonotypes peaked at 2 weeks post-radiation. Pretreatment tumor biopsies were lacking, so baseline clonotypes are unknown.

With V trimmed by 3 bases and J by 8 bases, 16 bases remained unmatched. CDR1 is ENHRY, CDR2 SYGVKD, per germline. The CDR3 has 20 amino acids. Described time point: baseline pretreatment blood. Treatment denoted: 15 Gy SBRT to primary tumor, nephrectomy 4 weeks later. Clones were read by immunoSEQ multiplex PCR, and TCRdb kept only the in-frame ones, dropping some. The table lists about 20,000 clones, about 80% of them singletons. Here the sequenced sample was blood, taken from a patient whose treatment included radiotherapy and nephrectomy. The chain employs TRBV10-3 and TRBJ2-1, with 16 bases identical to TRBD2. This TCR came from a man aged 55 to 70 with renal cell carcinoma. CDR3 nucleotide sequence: TGTGCCATCAGTGACCCGGCTGGGACTAGCGGGAGGGCCATCAAGGATGAGCAGTTCTTC. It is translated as CAISDPAGTSGRAIKDEQFF.